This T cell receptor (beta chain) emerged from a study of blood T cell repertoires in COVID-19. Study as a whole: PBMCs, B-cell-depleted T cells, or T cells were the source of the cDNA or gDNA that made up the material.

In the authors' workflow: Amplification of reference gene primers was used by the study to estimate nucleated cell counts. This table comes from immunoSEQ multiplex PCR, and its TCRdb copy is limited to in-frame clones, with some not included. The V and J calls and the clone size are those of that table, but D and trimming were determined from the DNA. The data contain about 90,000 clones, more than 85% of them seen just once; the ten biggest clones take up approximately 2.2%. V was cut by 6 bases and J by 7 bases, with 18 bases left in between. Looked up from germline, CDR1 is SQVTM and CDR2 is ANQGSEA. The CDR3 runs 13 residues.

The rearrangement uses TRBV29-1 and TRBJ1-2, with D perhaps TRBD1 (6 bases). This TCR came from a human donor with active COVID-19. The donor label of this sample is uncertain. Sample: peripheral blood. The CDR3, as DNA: TGCAGCGTCTTAAACAGGGAGATCGGTGGCTACACCTTC. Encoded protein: CSVLNREIGGYTF.